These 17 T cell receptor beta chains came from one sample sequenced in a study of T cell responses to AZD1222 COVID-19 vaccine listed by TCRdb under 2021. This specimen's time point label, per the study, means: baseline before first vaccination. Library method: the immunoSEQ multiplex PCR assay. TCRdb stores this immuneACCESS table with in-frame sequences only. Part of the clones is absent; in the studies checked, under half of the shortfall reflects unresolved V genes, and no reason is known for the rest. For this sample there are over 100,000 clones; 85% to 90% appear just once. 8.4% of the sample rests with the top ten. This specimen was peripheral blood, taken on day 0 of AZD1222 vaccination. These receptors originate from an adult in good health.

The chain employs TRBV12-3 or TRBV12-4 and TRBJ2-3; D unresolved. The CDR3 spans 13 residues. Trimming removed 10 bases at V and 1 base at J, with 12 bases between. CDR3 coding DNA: TGTGCCAACAGCCCCCAGGGCACAGATACGCAGTATTTT. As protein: CANSPQGTDTQYF.

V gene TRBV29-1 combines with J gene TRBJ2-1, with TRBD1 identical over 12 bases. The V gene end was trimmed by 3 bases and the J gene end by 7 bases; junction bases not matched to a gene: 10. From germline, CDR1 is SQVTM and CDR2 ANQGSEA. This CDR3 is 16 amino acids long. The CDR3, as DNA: TGCAGCGTTGATACGGGACAGGGGGCGAAGAGGAATGAGCAGTTCTTC. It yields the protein CSVDTGQGAKRNEQFF.

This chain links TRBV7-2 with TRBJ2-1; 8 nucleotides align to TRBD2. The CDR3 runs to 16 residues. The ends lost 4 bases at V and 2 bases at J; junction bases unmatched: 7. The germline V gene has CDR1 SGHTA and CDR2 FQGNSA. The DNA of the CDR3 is TGTGCCAGCAGCTCCCGAGTCGGGAGGGCCTACAATGAGCAGTTCTTC. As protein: CASSSRVGRAYNEQFF.

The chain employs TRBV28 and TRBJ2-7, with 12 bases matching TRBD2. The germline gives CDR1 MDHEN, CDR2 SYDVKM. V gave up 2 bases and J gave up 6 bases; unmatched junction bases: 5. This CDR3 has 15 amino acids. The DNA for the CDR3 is TGTGCCAGCAGTTTACGACTAGCGGGAGTAGGCGAGCAGTACTTC. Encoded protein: CASSLRLAGVGEQYF.

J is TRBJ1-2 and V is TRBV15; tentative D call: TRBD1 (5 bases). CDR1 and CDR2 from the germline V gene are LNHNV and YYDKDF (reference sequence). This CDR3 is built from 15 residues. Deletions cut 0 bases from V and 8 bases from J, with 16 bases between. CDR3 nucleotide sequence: TGTGCCACCAGCAGAGATAGATGGGGGTTGGGAGGCTACACCTTC. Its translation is CATSRDRWGLGGYTF. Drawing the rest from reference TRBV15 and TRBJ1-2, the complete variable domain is DAMVIQNPRYQVTQFGKPVTLSCSQTLNHNVMYWYQQKSSQAPKLLFHYYDKDFNNEADTPDNFQSRRPNTSFCFLDIRSPGLGDTAMYLCATSRDRWGLGGYTFGSGTRLTVV.

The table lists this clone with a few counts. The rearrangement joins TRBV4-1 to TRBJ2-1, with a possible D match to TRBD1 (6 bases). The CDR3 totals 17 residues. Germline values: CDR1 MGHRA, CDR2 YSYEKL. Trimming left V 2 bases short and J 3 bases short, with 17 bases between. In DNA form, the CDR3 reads TGCGCCAGCAGCCAACTCACCAGGGGAAACCTCTACAATGAGCAGTTCTTC. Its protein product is CASSQLTRGNLYNEQFF.

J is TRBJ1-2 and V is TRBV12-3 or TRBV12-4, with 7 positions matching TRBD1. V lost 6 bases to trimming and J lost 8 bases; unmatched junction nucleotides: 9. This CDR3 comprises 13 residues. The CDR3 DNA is TGTGCCAGCAGCCAGGGGGAGATATCGGGCTACACCTTC. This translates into CASSQGEISGYTF.

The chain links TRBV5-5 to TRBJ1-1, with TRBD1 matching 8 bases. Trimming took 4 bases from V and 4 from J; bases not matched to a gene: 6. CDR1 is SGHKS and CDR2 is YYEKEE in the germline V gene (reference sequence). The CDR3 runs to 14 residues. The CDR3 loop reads CASSILDRATEAFF. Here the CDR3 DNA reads TGTGCCAGCAGCATCCTGGACAGGGCCACTGAAGCTTTCTTT.

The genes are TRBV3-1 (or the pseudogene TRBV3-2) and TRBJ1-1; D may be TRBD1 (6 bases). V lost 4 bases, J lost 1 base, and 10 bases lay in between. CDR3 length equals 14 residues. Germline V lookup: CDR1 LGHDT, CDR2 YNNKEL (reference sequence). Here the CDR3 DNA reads TGTGCCAGCAGCCTCCCGGACAGGAACACTGAAGCTTTCTTT. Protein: CASSLPDRNTEAFF.

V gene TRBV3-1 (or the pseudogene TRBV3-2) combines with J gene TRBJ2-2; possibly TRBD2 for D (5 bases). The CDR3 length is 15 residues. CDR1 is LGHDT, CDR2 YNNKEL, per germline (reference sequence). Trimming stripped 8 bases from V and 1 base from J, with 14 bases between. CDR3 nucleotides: TGTGCCAGCTCTATGCGTGCGGGGAACACCGGGGAGCTGTTTTTT. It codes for CASSMRAGNTGELFF.

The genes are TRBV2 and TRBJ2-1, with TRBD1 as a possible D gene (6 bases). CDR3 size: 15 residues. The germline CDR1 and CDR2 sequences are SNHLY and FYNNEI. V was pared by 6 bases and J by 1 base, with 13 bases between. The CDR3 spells CASRTGQASYNEQFF. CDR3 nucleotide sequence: TGTGCCAGCAGAACAGGGCAGGCGTCCTACAATGAGCAGTTCTTC.

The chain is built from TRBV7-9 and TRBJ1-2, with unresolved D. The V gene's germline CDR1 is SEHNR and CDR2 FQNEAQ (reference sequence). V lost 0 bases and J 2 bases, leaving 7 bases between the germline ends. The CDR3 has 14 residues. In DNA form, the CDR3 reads TGTGCCAGCAGCTTAGCGGGCAGGAACTATGGCTACACCTTC. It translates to CASSLAGRNYGYTF.

CDR3 DNA sequence: TGTGCCAGCAGCAAAACAGGGGGGACCCAGTACTTC. Translation: CASSKTGGTQYF. This sequence joins TRBV12-3 or TRBV12-4 and TRBJ2-5; 8 bases agree with TRBD1. With V trimmed by 6 bases and J by 7 bases, 4 bases remained unmatched. The CDR3 is made up of 12 amino acids.

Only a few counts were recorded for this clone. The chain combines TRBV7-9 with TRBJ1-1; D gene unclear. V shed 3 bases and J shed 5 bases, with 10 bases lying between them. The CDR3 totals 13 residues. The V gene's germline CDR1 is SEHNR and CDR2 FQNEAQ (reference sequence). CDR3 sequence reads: CASSLDRGTEAFF. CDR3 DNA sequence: TGTGCCAGCAGCTTGGACCGAGGGACTGAAGCTTTCTTT.

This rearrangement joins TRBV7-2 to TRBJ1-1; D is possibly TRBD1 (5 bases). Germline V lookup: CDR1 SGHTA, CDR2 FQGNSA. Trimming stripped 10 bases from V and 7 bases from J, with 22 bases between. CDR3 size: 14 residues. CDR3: CATGRGGGYVEAFF. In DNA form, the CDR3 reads TGTGCCACCGGGCGTGGGGGGGGTTATGTTGAAGCTTTCTTT.

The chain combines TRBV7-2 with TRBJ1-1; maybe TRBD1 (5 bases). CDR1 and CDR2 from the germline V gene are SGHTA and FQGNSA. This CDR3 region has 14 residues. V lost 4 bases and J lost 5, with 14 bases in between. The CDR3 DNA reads TGTGCCAGCAGCTCACGGCCGCAGGGAACTGAAGCTTTCTTT. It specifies CASSSRPQGTEAFF.

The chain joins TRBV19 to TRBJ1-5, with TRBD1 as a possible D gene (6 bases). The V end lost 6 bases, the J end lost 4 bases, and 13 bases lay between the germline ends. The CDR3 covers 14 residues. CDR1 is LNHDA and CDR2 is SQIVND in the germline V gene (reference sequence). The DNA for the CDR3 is TGTGCCAGTAGGCTGACAGGCGGGAATCAGCCCCAGCATTTT. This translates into CASRLTGGNQPQHF.